The sequence of this TCR beta chain was determined in a study of blood T cell repertoires in COVID-19. On the study more broadly: COVID-19 samples, acute and convalescent, were from the United States, Italy and Spain.

How the authors handled the data: Reference gene primers were amplified, and this amplification served to estimate nucleated cell counts. The assay was immunoSEQ multiplex PCR, and TCRdb's table has in-frame clones only and misses some. D and trimming come from the DNA, and the V and J calls and clone size come from that table. In the table there are 250,000 to 300,000 clones, 80% to 95% of which are singletons. The junction had 6 bases not matched to a gene; V was cut back by 1 base and J by 8 bases. This CDR3 spans 15 amino acids. Germline V lookup: CDR1 KGHDR, CDR2 SFDVKD. Membership in each cohort depended on participant-reported clinical history. Cohort 3 donors were reported recovered after two negative PCRs, clearance, or symptom resolution.

Sequenced material: PBMCs or T cells enriched from blood (not recorded which). The receptor was isolated from a woman aged 30 to 39 who had recovered from COVID-19. The chain couples TRBV24-1 to TRBJ2-1; 8 bases match TRBD2. Here the CDR3 reads CATSDFREGDDEQFF. CDR3 bases: TGTGCCACCAGTGATTTTCGGGAGGGTGACGATGAGCAGTTCTTC.